Listed below are T cell receptor beta chains from one sample, sequenced in a study of cytomegalovirus exposure and HLA in healthy donors. The data were produced by immunoSEQ multiplex PCR, yet TCRdb's version contains in-frame clones alone and is incomplete. The sample shows about 200,000 clones, and about 1% sits with its ten largest clones. Input material: PBMCs. These TCRs come from a woman younger than 45 in good health and CMV-seropositive. Both conserved end residues are part of each CDR3. The order of the fields is D gene, V gene, J gene, CDR3 DNA, CDR3 protein. A D gene is named only where the DNA matches it firmly.

d_gene: -
v_gene: TRBV6-5
j_gene: TRBJ1-5
CDR3nt: TGTGCCAGCAGTCAGGGCCTCGAGGAGCATTTT
CDR3aa: CASSQGLEEHF

d_gene: TRBD2
v_gene: TRBV29-1
j_gene: TRBJ2-3
CDR3nt: TGCAGCGTTAGCGGGATGGGTTTAACAGATACGCAGTATTTT
CDR3aa: CSVSGMGLTDTQYF

d_gene: -
v_gene: TRBV6-5
j_gene: TRBJ1-4
CDR3nt: TGTGCCAGCAGTTACTCGGTGAAAAAGGAGAAACTGTTTTTT
CDR3aa: CASSYSVKKEKLFF

d_gene: TRBD1
v_gene: TRBV2
j_gene: TRBJ1-6
CDR3nt: TGTGCCAGCAGTCTAGGGACAGGGTACGGCTCACCCCTCCACTTT
CDR3aa: CASSLGTGYGSPLHF

d_gene: -
v_gene: TRBV25-1
j_gene: TRBJ1-2
CDR3nt: TGTGCCAGCAGTGAACAGGCCCAGGATGGCTACACCTTC
CDR3aa: CASSEQAQDGYTF

d_gene: -
v_gene: TRBV29-1
j_gene: TRBJ1-1
CDR3nt: TGCAGCGTTGTCCGGGACATCGGCCCGAACACTGAAGCTTTCTTT
CDR3aa: CSVVRDIGPNTEAFF

d_gene: -
v_gene: TRBV28
j_gene: TRBJ2-3
CDR3nt: TGTGCCAGTCCTCCGACAGGAGCCTCCACAGATACGCAGTATTTT
CDR3aa: CASPPTGASTDTQYF

d_gene: -
v_gene: TRBV9
j_gene: TRBJ1-2
CDR3nt: TGTGCCAGCAGCGCATCAACAGGGATTAACTATGGCTACACCTTC
CDR3aa: CASSASTGINYGYTF

d_gene: TRBD1
v_gene: TRBV11-2
j_gene: TRBJ2-7
CDR3nt: TGTGCCAGCAGCTATGTCGGGACAGGGAGTGAACGGCAGTACTTC
CDR3aa: CASSYVGTGSERQYF

d_gene: -
v_gene: TRBV7-2
j_gene: TRBJ2-7
CDR3nt: TGTGCCAGCAGCTTAGCCTATTCCTACGAGCAGTACTTC
CDR3aa: CASSLAYSYEQYF

d_gene: -
v_gene: TRBV14
j_gene: TRBJ2-5
CDR3nt: TGTGCCAGCAATCTCGGACAAGGCAGAGTGGAGACCCAGTACTTC
CDR3aa: CASNLGQGRVETQYF

d_gene: -
v_gene: TRBV5-1
j_gene: TRBJ2-7
CDR3nt: TGCGCCAGCAGCTTGGTAAGAGGGAGCAACTCCTACGAGCAGTACTTC
CDR3aa: CASSLVRGSNSYEQYF

d_gene: TRBD2
v_gene: TRBV28
j_gene: TRBJ2-7
CDR3nt: TGTGCCAGCACCGGCGGGGGGACACACTACGAGCAGTACTTC
CDR3aa: CASTGGGTHYEQYF

d_gene: -
v_gene: TRBV5-1
j_gene: TRBJ2-2
CDR3nt: TGCGCCAGCAGCTTGGAGGTAGCTGAGAGCGGGGAGCTGTTTTTT
CDR3aa: CASSLEVAESGELFF

d_gene: -
v_gene: TRBV5-8
j_gene: TRBJ1-1
CDR3nt: TGTGCCAGCAGCTTGGCCACAGGGCGGGACACTGAAGCTTTCTTT
CDR3aa: CASSLATGRDTEAFF

d_gene: -
v_gene: TRBV6-4
j_gene: TRBJ1-1
CDR3nt: TGTGCCAGCAGGAAACTACGGGAGAACACTGAAGCTTTCTTT
CDR3aa: CASRKLRENTEAFF

d_gene: -
v_gene: TRBV5-1
j_gene: TRBJ2-1
CDR3nt: TGCGCCAGCAGCCTTGGTTTAGGGGGCAATGAGCAGTTCTTC
CDR3aa: CASSLGLGGNEQFF

d_gene: -
v_gene: TRBV10-3
j_gene: TRBJ2-3
CDR3nt: TGTGCCATCTCAGCCGGGGATAGCACAGATACGCAGTATTTT
CDR3aa: CAISAGDSTDTQYF

d_gene: -
v_gene: TRBV7-7
j_gene: TRBJ2-5
CDR3nt: TGTGCCAGCAGCTTAGCGCTAAGTCAACAAGAGACCCAGTACTTC
CDR3aa: CASSLALSQQETQYF

d_gene: TRBD2
v_gene: TRBV5-6
j_gene: TRBJ2-5
CDR3nt: TGTGCCAGCGGCGGGGGACCCCAAGAGACCCAGTACTTC
CDR3aa: CASGGGPQETQYF

d_gene: TRBD2
v_gene: TRBV4-2
j_gene: TRBJ2-1
CDR3nt: TGTGCCAGCAGCCAAGGGCTAGCGGGAGGCAATGAGCAGTTCTTC
CDR3aa: CASSQGLAGGNEQFF

d_gene: -
v_gene: TRBV9
j_gene: TRBJ1-2
CDR3nt: TGTGCCAGCAGCGGAGGGATTACCTCCGCTGGCTGCACCTTC
CDR3aa: CASSGGITSAGCTF

d_gene: -
v_gene: TRBV6-5
j_gene: TRBJ1-2
CDR3nt: TGTGCCAGCAGTTACTCGATTTCACAGAGCTATGGCTACACCTTC
CDR3aa: CASSYSISQSYGYTF

d_gene: -
v_gene: TRBV12-5
j_gene: TRBJ1-2
CDR3nt: TGTGCTAGTGGGCCAATTGGTGAGGGAGGGGCGCATGGCTATGGCTACACCTTC
CDR3aa: CASGPIGEGGAHGYGYTF

d_gene: -
v_gene: TRBV7-6
j_gene: TRBJ1-1
CDR3nt: TGTGCCAGCAGCTTAGGAGTTTCAGGGACTGAAGCTTTCTTT
CDR3aa: CASSLGVSGTEAFF

d_gene: -
v_gene: TRBV10-3
j_gene: TRBJ2-1
CDR3nt: TGTGCCACCAATGATCGAAGGGGGTTTGGCACGAATGAGCAGTTCTTC
CDR3aa: CATNDRRGFGTNEQFF

d_gene: -
v_gene: TRBV7-9
j_gene: TRBJ1-3
CDR3nt: TGTGCCAGCAGCTTGGACGGGAACTCTGGAAACACCATATATTTT
CDR3aa: CASSLDGNSGNTIYF

d_gene: TRBD1
v_gene: TRBV6-1
j_gene: TRBJ1-1
CDR3nt: TGTGCCAGCAGTGCTGCCACAGGGGGCTATACTGAAGCTTTCTTT
CDR3aa: CASSAATGGYTEAFF

d_gene: TRBD1
v_gene: TRBV7-9
j_gene: TRBJ2-5
CDR3nt: TGTGCCAGCAGCTGGACAGGGGGCAGCGAGACCCAGTACTTC
CDR3aa: CASSWTGGSETQYF

d_gene: TRBD1
v_gene: TRBV27
j_gene: TRBJ2-7
CDR3nt: TGTGCCAGCAGTTCTTATGCGACAGGGGAAAACGAGCAGTACTTC
CDR3aa: CASSSYATGENEQYF

d_gene: TRBD1
v_gene: TRBV7-2
j_gene: TRBJ1-5
CDR3nt: TGTGCCAGCAGCTTCCCCCGGACAGGGAGGGTGGGCAATCAGCCCCAGCATTTT
CDR3aa: CASSFPRTGRVGNQPQHF

d_gene: TRBD1
v_gene: TRBV6-5
j_gene: TRBJ1-2
CDR3nt: TGTGCCAGCACCGACAGGGATGGCTACACCTTC
CDR3aa: CASTDRDGYTF

d_gene: -
v_gene: TRBV18
j_gene: TRBJ1-1
CDR3nt: TGTGCCAGCTCACTAGACAGACGGAACACTGAAGCTTTCTTT
CDR3aa: CASSLDRRNTEAFF

d_gene: -
v_gene: TRBV28
j_gene: TRBJ2-7
CDR3nt: TGTGCCAGCAGTTTCTTCGGGACTGCTTCCTACGAGCAGTACTTC
CDR3aa: CASSFFGTASYEQYF

d_gene: -
v_gene: TRBV5-1
j_gene: TRBJ1-2
CDR3nt: TGCGCCAGCAGCTTGGTAGGGAGGAGTGGCTACACCTTC
CDR3aa: CASSLVGRSGYTF

d_gene: -
v_gene: TRBV19
j_gene: TRBJ2-1
CDR3nt: TGTGCCAGTAGTATTGGGCAGGGCCACGGCAATGAGCAGTTCTTC
CDR3aa: CASSIGQGHGNEQFF

d_gene: -
v_gene: TRBV2
j_gene: TRBJ1-1
CDR3nt: TGTGCCAGCTTCTTATCGGCAGGCACTGAAGCTTTCTTT
CDR3aa: CASFLSAGTEAFF

d_gene: TRBD2
v_gene: TRBV29-1
j_gene: TRBJ2-7
CDR3nt: TGCAGCGTTATGGCGGGGGGGTACGAGCAGTACTTC
CDR3aa: CSVMAGGYEQYF

d_gene: -
v_gene: TRBV19
j_gene: TRBJ1-2
CDR3nt: TGTGCCAGTAGTTACACCCACTATGGCTACACCTTC
CDR3aa: CASSYTHYGYTF

d_gene: TRBD1
v_gene: TRBV7-8
j_gene: TRBJ1-2
CDR3nt: TGTGCCAGCAGCTTACGTTCACCCCCGGCGACAGGGGGGGATGGCTACACCTTC
CDR3aa: CASSLRSPPATGGDGYTF

d_gene: TRBD2
v_gene: TRBV19
j_gene: TRBJ2-7
CDR3nt: TGTGCCAGTTCGCCGGCGGGGGGCTCCTACGAGCAGTACTTC
CDR3aa: CASSPAGGSYEQYF

d_gene: TRBD1
v_gene: TRBV5-1
j_gene: TRBJ1-4
CDR3nt: TGCGCCAGCAGCCCGGGACAGGTTGCAACTAATGAAAAACTGTTTTTT
CDR3aa: CASSPGQVATNEKLFF

d_gene: -
v_gene: TRBV4-1
j_gene: TRBJ2-5
CDR3nt: TGCGCCAGCAGCCAAGTGGAGCGGGTGGCGGGGGAGACCCAGTACTTC
CDR3aa: CASSQVERVAGETQYF

d_gene: TRBD2
v_gene: TRBV4-1
j_gene: TRBJ2-5
CDR3nt: TGCGCCAGCAGCCTTCCGGGACTAGCGGGTTTGGAGACCCAGTACTTC
CDR3aa: CASSLPGLAGLETQYF

d_gene: -
v_gene: TRBV11-2
j_gene: TRBJ1-2
CDR3nt: TGTGCCAGCAGCCTCTCATCCTACGCGAACTATGGCTACACCTTC
CDR3aa: CASSLSSYANYGYTF

d_gene: -
v_gene: TRBV14
j_gene: TRBJ1-2
CDR3nt: TGTGCCAGCAGCCAATCGGGGGGACCTGGCTACACCTTC
CDR3aa: CASSQSGGPGYTF

d_gene: -
v_gene: TRBV5-1
j_gene: TRBJ2-7
CDR3nt: TGCGCCAGCAGCTTGGAGGGCAGGGGAGAGTACGAGCAGTACTTC
CDR3aa: CASSLEGRGEYEQYF

d_gene: TRBD1
v_gene: TRBV6-1
j_gene: TRBJ1-4
CDR3nt: TGTGCCAGCAGTGGTGGGGACAGCCAGAATGAAAAACTGTTTTTT
CDR3aa: CASSGGDSQNEKLFF

d_gene: TRBD2
v_gene: TRBV4-1
j_gene: TRBJ2-1
CDR3nt: TGCGCCAGCAGCCAAAGCGGGGGAGGGTTCTACAATGAGCAGTTCTTC
CDR3aa: CASSQSGGGFYNEQFF

d_gene: -
v_gene: TRBV5-1
j_gene: TRBJ1-4
CDR3nt: TGCGCCAGCAGCTTGGCTGTGGGGGCGCGCGGTGAAAAACTGTTTTTT
CDR3aa: CASSLAVGARGEKLFF

d_gene: TRBD2
v_gene: TRBV19
j_gene: TRBJ2-7
CDR3nt: TGTGCCAGTAGTAGCGGGAGGATCGCCGAGCAGTACTTC
CDR3aa: CASSSGRIAEQYF

d_gene: -
v_gene: TRBV6-5
j_gene: TRBJ1-1
CDR3nt: TGTGCCAGCAATAGTGCGGACGAGGGGAACACTGAAGCTTTCTTT
CDR3aa: CASNSADEGNTEAFF

d_gene: -
v_gene: TRBV5-1
j_gene: TRBJ1-3
CDR3nt: TGCGCCAGCAGCTCGCTTGGTGTGGGCACAAGCTCTGGAAACACCATATATTTT
CDR3aa: CASSSLGVGTSSGNTIYF

d_gene: TRBD1
v_gene: TRBV10-2
j_gene: TRBJ2-7
CDR3nt: TGCGCCAGCACAGGGACCGGGACAGGGGTTAACGAGCAGTACTTC
CDR3aa: CASTGTGTGVNEQYF

d_gene: -
v_gene: TRBV6-1
j_gene: TRBJ1-4
CDR3nt: TGTGCCGGCAATAGCCACCCCAATGAAAAACTGTTTTTT
CDR3aa: CAGNSHPNEKLFF